The rows below give T cell receptor beta chains drawn from one sample of a study of blood T cell repertoires in COVID-19. Generated by immunoSEQ multiplex PCR, the TCRdb table keeps only in-frame clones and is missing some. This sample has under 150,000 clones, with approximately 88% found just once. Sequencing was carried out using peripheral blood. Receptors were obtained from a human donor in a cohort sampled during active COVID-19. Both conserved end residues are part of each CDR3. The D gene is left open where the match is weak. For some rows the clone size is stated as once, few or many, or as a class when expanded; others skip it.

abundance	v_gene	d_gene	j_gene	CDR3nt	CDR3aa
-	TRBV5-4	-	TRBJ2-2	TGTGCCAGCAGCTCGGCTCGAGAGGTGACGACCGGGGAGCTGTTTTTT	CASSSAREVTTGELFF
-	TRBV6-5	-	TRBJ2-1	TGTGCCAGCAGTTCTACTAATGGGAATGAGCAGTTCTTC	CASSSTNGNEQFF
-	TRBV5-1	-	TRBJ2-2	TGCGCCAGCAGCCAGCAGGCCACCGGGGAGCTGTTTTTT	CASSQQATGELFF
-	TRBV30	-	TRBJ2-1	TGTGCCTGGAGTTACTCACAGACGAATGAGCAGTTCTTC	CAWSYSQTNEQFF
few	TRBV5-1	-	TRBJ2-7	TGCGCCAGCAGCTTGGGGGACAACTACGAGCAGTACTTC	CASSLGDNYEQYF
-	TRBV5-1	TRBD1	TRBJ1-6	TGCGCCAGCAGCCTCGGGACAGGGGAAGGGTCCTATAATTCACCCCTCCACTTT	CASSLGTGEGSYNSPLHF
-	TRBV5-1	-	TRBJ2-3	TGCGCCAGCAGCCCCCTGCGGGGCACTAGCACAGATACGCAGTATTTT	CASSPLRGTSTDTQYF
-	TRBV6-6	TRBD2	TRBJ2-3	TGTGCCAGCAGATCCGGACTAGCTTCCGTCACAGATACGCAGTATTTT	CASRSGLASVTDTQYF
once	TRBV4-3	-	TRBJ1-1	TGCGCCAGCAGCCATGGCAGAATGAACACTGAAGCTTTCTTT	CASSHGRMNTEAFF
-	TRBV5-5	TRBD1	TRBJ1-2	TGTGCCAGCAGCTTGATAAGGGGGCATGACTATGGCTACACCTTC	CASSLIRGHDYGYTF
-	TRBV11-2	-	TRBJ2-1	TGTGCCAGCAGCTTAGTTGGGGCAGGGGTGGTCAATGAGCAGTTCTTC	CASSLVGAGVVNEQFF
-	TRBV7-6	TRBD2	TRBJ2-3	TGTGCCAGCAGCCCCCGGCTAGCGGGAAGCACAGATACGCAGTATTTT	CASSPRLAGSTDTQYF
-	TRBV5-4	TRBD2	TRBJ2-1	TGTGCCAGCAGCGTTACTAGCGGGGGGGCCGATGAGCAGTTCTTC	CASSVTSGGADEQFF
-	TRBV7-9	TRBD1	TRBJ2-5	TGTGCCAGCAGCCTGGGACAGGGGGCGCGGGAGACCCAGTACTTC	CASSLGQGARETQYF
-	TRBV3-1/TRBV3-2	-	TRBJ2-1	TGTGCCAGCAGCCAAGATCCCGATAGCAATGAGCAGTTCTTC	CASSQDPDSNEQFF
-	TRBV4-2	-	TRBJ1-2	TGTGCCAGCAGCCAAGACCGCTATGGCTACACCTTC	CASSQDRYGYTF